Sequencing of this T cell receptor (beta chain) was carried out in a study of shared clonotypes between healthy human individuals. This CDR3 spans 15 amino acids. Germline assignment: CDR1 MNHNS and CDR2 SASEGT. Trimming removed 3 bases from V and 8 bases from J, with 16 bases in between. This table comes from immunoSEQ multiplex PCR, and its TCRdb copy is limited to in-frame clones, with some not included. The sample yields 650,000 to 800,000 clones, over 60% seen once. The specimen sequenced was memory CD4+ T cells sorted from blood. The subset here: CD45RA-negative fraction. The sequence derives from a woman in her twenties or thirties in good health. The V and J genes are TRBV6-1 and TRBJ1-4; D gene ambiguous. CDR3 in amino acids: CASSDSAVAQEKLFF. The DNA of the CDR3 is TGTGCCAGCAGTGATTCGGCAGTCGCGCAGGAAAAACTGTTTTTT.